One and the same sample provided the 31 T cell receptor beta chains below, sequenced in a study of blood T cell repertoires in COVID-19. The protocol was immunoSEQ multiplex PCR, while the TCRdb copy is restricted to in-frame clones and leaves out a portion. The sample yields 85,000 to 130,000 clones, approximately 85% seen once. Sequencing was done on a sample of peripheral blood. These receptors were obtained from a woman aged 55-69 years with acute or convalescent COVID-19.

This chain links TRBV3-1 (or the pseudogene TRBV3-2) with TRBJ1-2; 9 positions match TRBD1. V was clipped by 6 bases and J by 8 bases; unmatched bases: 10. The germline V gene encodes CDR1 LGHDT and CDR2 YNNKEL (reference sequence). The CDR3 runs 14 residues. CDR3 sequence: CASRETGGRGGYTF. CDR3 sequence (DNA): TGTGCCAGCAGAGAGACAGGGGGGAGAGGAGGCTACACCTTC.

This sequence joins TRBV2 and TRBJ1-5; 8 bases map to TRBD1. CDR3 length equals 14 residues. V shed 7 bases, J shed 11 bases, and the junction held 13 bases outside the gene matches. The germline V gene has CDR1 SNHLY and CDR2 FYNNEI. The DNA for the CDR3 is TGTGCCAGCAAGGGGGACAGGAAAGATTTTGCCCAGCATTTT. Protein product: CASKGDRKDFAQHF.

This clone was recorded once. The CDR3 nucleotides are TGTGCCAGCAGTGTTAGCGGGAGGATTTGGAATGAGCAGTTCTTC. It encodes CASSVSGRIWNEQFF. The V gene is TRBV27, the J gene TRBJ2-1; 10 positions match TRBD2. Trimming removed 5 bases from V and 7 bases from J; junction bases left unmatched: 8. The V gene's germline CDR1 is MNHEY and CDR2 SMNVEV (reference sequence). This CDR3 is 15 amino acids long.

The gene calls are TRBV7-8 and TRBJ1-1; D gene unclear. The CDR3 spans 13 residues. V lost 1 base and J 4 bases, leaving 7 bases between the germline ends. Germline V gene data show CDR1 as SGHVS and CDR2 as FQNEAQ. The DNA for the CDR3 is TGTGCCAGCAGCTTAGTTCCCGGCACTGAAGCTTTCTTT. Amino acid sequence: CASSLVPGTEAFF.

The chain links TRBV11-3 to TRBJ2-1, with a possible D match to TRBD1 (5 bases). V was pared by 2 bases and J by 7 bases, with 9 bases between. CDR1 is SGHNT, CDR2 YENEEA, per germline. The CDR3 contains 13 residues. Written as DNA, the CDR3 is TGTGCCAGCAGCTTAAGGGGTCGAAATGAGCAGTTCTTC. It codes for CASSLRGRNEQFF.

The J gene is TRBJ2-1, the V gene TRBV3-1 (or the pseudogene TRBV3-2), with TRBD2 matching 14 bases. The CDR3 spans 19 residues. Germline CDR1 LGHDT, CDR2 YNNKEL (reference sequence). Trimming at V came to 4 bases and at J to 3 bases, leaving 11 bases not matched to a gene. The CDR3 DNA follows: TGTGCCAGCAGCCCAAACCCCCCGGGACTAGCGGGGGTCTACAATGAGCAGTTCTTC. This sequence encodes CASSPNPPGLAGVYNEQFF.

The rearrangement links TRBV4-1 to TRBJ2-1; 12 bases align to TRBD2. The germline V gene has CDR1 MGHRA and CDR2 YSYEKL. J lost 1 base, V lost 3 bases, and 16 bases had no gene match. This CDR3 has 21 residues. The CDR3 region is CASSHQLSSGRAGLSYNEQFF. In DNA form, the CDR3 reads TGCGCCAGCAGCCATCAACTATCTAGCGGGAGGGCCGGGTTATCCTACAATGAGCAGTTCTTC.

V gene TRBV5-1 combines with J gene TRBJ1-4, with D maybe TRBD1 (6 bases). The V and J ends lost 6 bases and 4 bases respectively, with 16 bases between them. The CDR3 length is 15 residues. CDR1 and CDR2 (germline): SGHRS, YFSETQ. The CDR3 sequence: CASTPEGGRNEKLFF. CDR3 nucleotides: TGCGCCAGCACACCCGAGGGGGGGCGTAATGAAAAACTGTTTTTT.

This rearrangement joins TRBV18 to TRBJ1-6; 8 bases are a match to TRBD1. CDR1 KGHSH and CDR2 LQKENI come from the germline V gene. The CDR3 is made up of 13 amino acids. Trimming took 5 bases from V and 7 from J; bases not matched to a gene: 1. The CDR3 DNA is TGTGCCAGCTCAGGGGACAGGAATTCACCCCTCCACTTT. Translating gives CASSGDRNSPLHF.

The chain uses TRBV29-1 and TRBJ1-1; 7 bases line up with TRBD1. Trimming at V came to 7 bases and at J to 7 bases, leaving 9 bases not matched to a gene. This CDR3 spans 12 amino acids. Germline-derived CDR1 and CDR2 are SQVTM and ANQGSEA. CDR3 bases: TGCAGCGCCGGACAGGAGGAGATTGAAGCTTTCTTT. Translating gives CSAGQEEIEAFF.

J is TRBJ2-2 and V is TRBV7-4; D possibly corresponds to TRBD1 (5 bases). The CDR3 consists of 16 residues. Looked up from germline, CDR1 is SGHVT and CDR2 is SQSDAQ. V dropped 1 base and J dropped 4 bases, with 13 bases sitting between them. The DNA for the CDR3 is TGTGCCAGCAGCTTAGAGGTAGGGGTAGGCACCGGGGAGCTGTTTTTT. This gives the protein CASSLEVGVGTGELFF.

The gene calls are TRBV29-1 and TRBJ2-5, with D tentatively TRBD1 (6 bases). The V gene's germline CDR1 is SQVTM and CDR2 ANQGSEA. CDR3 length equals 13 residues. V was shortened by 5 bases and J by 5 bases, with 15 bases between the two germline ends. DNA for the CDR3: TGCAGCGTTCGGGACACCCCTCGGGAGACCCAGTACTTC. This sequence encodes CSVRDTPRETQYF. The full variable domain, in which reference TRBV29-1 and TRBJ2-5 provide the parts outside the CDR3, is SAVISQKPSRDICQRGTSLTIQCQVDSQVTMMFWYRQQPGQSLTLIATANQGSEATYESGFVIDKFPISRPNLTFSTLTVSNMSPEDSSIYLCSVRDTPRETQYFGPGTRLLVL.

CDR3 sequence (DNA): TGTGCCATCAGTGAGACAGGAGTCGAGACCCAGTACTTC. Protein sequence: CAISETGVETQYF. This rearrangement joins TRBV10-3 to TRBJ2-5, with D perhaps TRBD1 (5 bases). The CDR3 totals 13 residues. Germline V lookup: CDR1 ENHRY, CDR2 SYGVKD. Deletions cut 2 bases from V and 5 bases from J, with 9 bases between.

This chain links TRBV19 with TRBJ1-3; no clear D. Trimming cost V 8 bases and J 0 bases, with 11 bases left between them. The CDR3 contains 14 residues. Germline values: CDR1 LNHDA, CDR2 SQIVND (reference sequence). The CDR3 reads CASGGLNSGNTIYF. CDR3 nucleotide sequence: TGTGCCAGTGGAGGGCTTAACTCTGGAAACACCATATATTTT.

This clone occurred once. The V call is TRBV27, the J call TRBJ1-5, with a weak D call TRBD1 (5 bases). V lost 3 bases and J 4 bases, leaving 10 bases between the germline ends. Germline V gene lookup returns CDR1 MNHEY and CDR2 SMNVEV (reference sequence). CDR3 size: 14 residues. This CDR3 is CASSFLQGNQPQHF. In DNA, the CDR3 is TGTGCCAGCAGTTTCCTCCAGGGTAATCAGCCCCAGCATTTT.

The chain is built from TRBV9 and TRBJ2-2; 9 bases fit TRBD2. The trim removed 3 bases at V and 6 bases at J, leaving 9 bases unmatched. The CDR3 contains 16 residues. Germline CDR1 SGDLS, CDR2 YYNGEE. The DNA for the CDR3 is TGTGCCAGCAGCGCCGGGACTAGCTTAGTGGCCGGGGAGCTGTTTTTT. Residues: CASSAGTSLVAGELFF.

CDR3 sequence reads: CASSLGPQGASGELFF. CDR3 coding DNA: TGTGCCAGCAGCTTAGGCCCGCAGGGGGCGTCCGGGGAGCTGTTTTTT. The chain links TRBV7-6 to TRBJ2-2; 8 bases fit TRBD1. The length of the CDR3 is 16 residues. Germline trimming cut 1 base from V and 6 bases from J; bases unmatched to any gene: 7. In germline, CDR1 is SGHVS, CDR2 FNYEAQ.

The chain combines TRBV5-4 with TRBJ2-2; D possibly corresponds to TRBD2 (5 bases). The V end was cut by 2 bases, the J end by 1 base, with 9 bases between. The CDR3 is 15 residues long. Per the germline V gene, CDR1 is SGHNT and CDR2 is YYREEE (reference sequence). DNA of the CDR3: TGTGCCAGCAGCTTAGTCGGGATGAACACCGGGGAGCTGTTTTTT. Translated: CASSLVGMNTGELFF. Full variable domain (outside the CDR3, taken from reference TRBV5-4 and TRBJ2-2): ETGVTQSPTHLIKTRGQQVTLRCSSQSGHNTVSWYQQALGQGPQFIFQYYREEENGRGNFPPRFSGLQFPNYSSELNVNALELDDSALYLCASSLVGMNTGELFFGEGSRLTVL.

The V gene is TRBV5-6, the J gene TRBJ1-6, with 7 bases identical to TRBD1. After removal of 3 bases from V and 7 bases from J, the junction contained 4 bases not matched to a gene. CDR3 length equals 14 residues. Germline CDR1 is SGHDT and CDR2 is YYEEEE. CDR3: CASSSWDRNSPLHF. The CDR3 DNA reads as TGTGCCAGCAGCTCATGGGACAGAAATTCACCCCTCCACTTT.

The chain combines TRBV6-4 with TRBJ2-1, with 7 bases identical to TRBD2. The CDR3 loop spans 16 amino acids. After removal of 3 bases from V and 6 bases from J, the junction contained 11 bases not matched to a gene. The germline CDR1 and CDR2 sequences are MRHNA and SNTAGT. The CDR3 nucleotides read TGTGCCAGCAGTGAAGGATGGACTAGAGGACTCAATGAGCAGTTCTTC. It encodes CASSEGWTRGLNEQFF.

This chain uses TRBV15 with TRBJ2-7, with TRBD2 matching over 9 bases. V gave up 6 bases and J gave up 4 bases; unmatched junction bases: 4. The CDR3 consists of 13 residues. Germline CDR1 is LNHNV and CDR2 is YYDKDF (reference sequence). DNA of the CDR3: TGTGCCACCAGAGTAGCGGGAGAGTACGAGCAGTACTTC. Its translation: CATRVAGEYEQYF.

This chain joins TRBV24-1 and TRBJ2-1; TRBD2 might be the D (6 bases). Between the trimmed V and J ends, which lost 5 bases and 4 bases, there was a span of 14 bases. CDR1 and CDR2 (germline): KGHDR, SFDVKD. The CDR3 sequence is 15 residues long. CDR3 sequence (DNA): TGTGCCACCAGTGGGACTACGACTTCTTACAATGAGCAGTTCTTC. It codes for CATSGTTTSYNEQFF.

The chain couples TRBV7-9 to TRBJ2-1, with D maybe TRBD2 (6 bases). The CDR3 is 13 residues long. Germline V lookup: CDR1 SEHNR, CDR2 FQNEAQ (reference sequence). Trimming shortened V by 5 bases and J by 9 bases, and 14 bases separated the two germline ends. CDR3 loop: CASSGTRGSEQFF. CDR3 nucleotide sequence: TGTGCCAGCAGCGGGACCCGGGGGAGTGAGCAGTTCTTC.

The V and J genes are TRBV3-1 (or the pseudogene TRBV3-2) and TRBJ2-1; TRBD1 matches 12 bases. Germline V lookup: CDR1 LGHDT, CDR2 YNNKEL (reference sequence). J lost 7 bases, V lost 6 bases, and 7 bases had no gene match. This CDR3 is built from 15 residues. The CDR3 sequence is CASRNPGQGANEQFF. The CDR3, as DNA: TGTGCCAGCAGGAACCCGGGACAGGGGGCAAATGAGCAGTTCTTC.

The rearrangement links TRBV5-1 to TRBJ1-1; 7 bases align to TRBD1. V lost 5 bases and J lost 5; bases outside the gene matches: 9. This CDR3 has 14 residues. Germline CDR1 reads SGHRS; CDR2 reads YFSETQ. Here the CDR3 reads CASRQTGLETEAFF. Here the CDR3 DNA reads TGCGCCAGCAGACAGACAGGGCTTGAAACTGAAGCTTTCTTT.

The genes are TRBV10-1 and TRBJ2-1; the match to TRBD2 covers 10 bases. The germline gives CDR1 WNHNN, CDR2 SYGVQD (reference sequence). CDR3 length: 15 amino acids. V was clipped by 3 bases and J by 3 bases; unmatched bases: 2. The CDR3 sequence is CASSEASGGYNEQFF. The CDR3 nucleotides are TGCGCCAGCAGTGAAGCTAGCGGGGGCTACAATGAGCAGTTCTTC.

The J gene is TRBJ2-7, the V gene TRBV5-8; tentatively, D is TRBD1 (6 bases). Germline assignment: CDR1 SGHTS and CDR2 YDEGEE. This CDR3 has 13 residues. V lost 4 bases and J 2 bases, leaving 10 bases between the germline ends. DNA for the CDR3: TGTGCCAGCAGCCTAAGGGGGACCTACGAGCAGTACTTC. Amino acid sequence: CASSLRGTYEQYF.

The chain joins TRBV9 to TRBJ1-1; possibly TRBD1 for D (5 bases). The V gene lost 0 bases and the J gene lost 6 bases, with 9 bases spanning the gap. The CDR3 length is 13 residues. Per germline, CDR1 SGDLS and CDR2 YYNGEE. CDR3 bases: TGTGCCAGCAGCGTAGGGGGGGTGGCTGAAGCTTTCTTT. Protein product: CASSVGGVAEAFF. The full variable domain, completed using reference TRBV9 and TRBJ1-1, is DSGVTQTPKHLITATGQRVTLRCSPRSGDLSVYWYQQSLDQGLQFLIQYYNGEERAKGNILERFSAQQFPDLHSELNLSSLELGDSALYFCASSVGGVAEAFFGQGTRLTVV.

The CDR3 DNA reads as TGTGCCAGCAAAGGGGCGGATACCTATGGCTACACCTTC. Its translation: CASKGADTYGYTF. The rearrangement uses TRBV27 and TRBJ1-2, with D tentatively TRBD1 (5 bases). The CDR3 totals 13 residues. With 7 bases removed from V and 4 bases from J, the gap between germline ends came to 13 bases. The V gene's germline CDR1 is MNHEY and CDR2 SMNVEV (reference sequence).

The chain carries TRBV12-5 and TRBJ1-2; D is undetermined. This CDR3 comprises 15 residues. V was cut by 2 bases and J by 3 bases, with 13 bases left in between. Germline values: CDR1 LGHNT, CDR2 FRNRAP. CDR3 loop: CASGLSSIEDYGYTF. The DNA for the CDR3 is TGTGCTAGTGGTTTGTCATCCATAGAGGACTATGGCTACACCTTC.

V gene TRBV10-3 combines with J gene TRBJ1-2; no clear D. The V end was cut by 2 bases, the J end by 7 bases, with 20 bases between. CDR1 is ENHRY, CDR2 SYGVKD, per germline. The CDR3 has 16 residues. The CDR3 region is CAISEAVGGMDGGYTF. In DNA, the CDR3 is TGTGCCATCAGTGAGGCGGTGGGAGGGATGGATGGTGGCTACACCTTC.